This T cell receptor beta chain was captured by sequencing in a study of blood T cell repertoires in COVID-19. Study-level background: From T cells, B-cell-depleted T cells, or PBMCs came the material, which was cDNA or gDNA.

This CDR3 has 15 amino acids. CDR1 LNHDA and CDR2 SQIVND come from the germline V gene (reference sequence). Trimming shortened V by 2 bases and J by 5 bases, and 12 bases separated the two germline ends. Per the study methods: The authors estimated nucleated cell counts from reference gene primer amplification. The protocol was immunoSEQ multiplex PCR, while the TCRdb copy is restricted to in-frame clones and leaves out a portion. V and J calls and clone size come straight from that table; D and trimming were deduced from the DNA. In the table there are 40,000 to 55,000 clones, less than 85% of which are singletons.

This rearrangement joins TRBV19 to TRBJ2-2; D possibly corresponds to TRBD1 (5 bases). The sample taken for sequencing was peripheral blood. The TCR comes from a woman aged 65 to 85 with acute or convalescent COVID-19. CDR3 loop: CASSISSGRTGELFF. The CDR3 coding sequence is TGTGCCAGTAGTATATCGTCAGGGCGGACCGGGGAGCTGTTTTTT. The whole variable domain, remainder taken from reference TRBV19 and TRBJ2-2, is DGGITQSPKYLFRKEGQNVTLSCEQNLNHDAMYWYRQDPGQGLRLIYYSQIVNDFQKGDIAEGYSVSREKKESFPLTVTSAQKNPTAFYLCASSISSGRTGELFFGEGSRLTVL.